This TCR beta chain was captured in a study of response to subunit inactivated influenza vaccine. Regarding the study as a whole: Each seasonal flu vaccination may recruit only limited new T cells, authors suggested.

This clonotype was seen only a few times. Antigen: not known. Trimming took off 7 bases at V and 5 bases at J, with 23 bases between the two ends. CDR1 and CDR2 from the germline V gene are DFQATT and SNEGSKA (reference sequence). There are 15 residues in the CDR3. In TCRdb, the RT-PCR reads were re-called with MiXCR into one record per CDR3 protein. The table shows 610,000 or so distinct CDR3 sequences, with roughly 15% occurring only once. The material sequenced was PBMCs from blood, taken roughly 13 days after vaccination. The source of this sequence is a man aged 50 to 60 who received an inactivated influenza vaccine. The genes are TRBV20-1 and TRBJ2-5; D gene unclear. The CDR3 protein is CSGFPFLEEMETQYF. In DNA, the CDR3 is TGCAGTGGATTTCCTTTCCTTGAGGAGATGGAGACCCAGTACTTC.